The text below deals with one T cell receptor beta chain. No antigen is known for it. One base away there is no much larger clone; base qualities are not given. These data originate in a study of cytomegalovirus exposure and HLA in healthy donors (dated by TCRdb to 2015 to 2018). In the study overall: In an earlier analysis of fewer than 750 of the donors, approximately 300 Gb of sequence data and 117 million unique TCR beta sequences from 150 million to 200 million T cells were reported. An early release that covered roughly 600 HLA-typed donors contained around 300 gigabases of sequencing data and around 85 million unique TCR sequences. Of the approximately 400 genotyped donors, over 80% were placed in the genetic ancestry cluster associated with self-reported Caucasian donors. The study aimed to test whether signatures of past pathogen exposure could be identified by cataloging public T cell receptors. The T cell repertoires of around 730 subjects were profiled by immunosequencing and related to cytomegalovirus serostatus. A separate validation cohort of about 110 different subjects was used in addition to the roughly 700-subject first cohort. High-throughput TCR immunosequencing, statistical association of individual TCRs with disease status, and machine learning were combined to predict cytomegalovirus infection status. In a later analysis, previously published TCR beta repertoires from 550 to 700 donors were re-analyzed and high-resolution HLA genotyping was added so that TCR occurrence patterns could be studied. In the later analysis, no new phenotypic data were used to find candidate immune exposures; instead, reliance was placed on TCR beta sequences and their occurrence across donors. An earlier analysis of 587 of the donors used high-throughput TCR beta sequencing to judge whether each TCR beta V gene segment behaved as functional or pseudogenic. Donor age, sex, ethnicity and CMV serostatus were collected together with the repertoire data. Genome-wide SNP genotypes for about 60% of the roughly 670 donors were used in a later genetic analysis, which treated that subset as a discovery cohort. Every discovery cohort repertoire had been produced on one sequencing platform. Both class I and class II loci were covered by HLA typing, at four-digit resolution. The number of donors typed differed by locus, with about 629-630 for A, B, C, DRB1 and DQB1, roughly 520 for DQA1, approximately 580 for DPA1, and over 400 for DPB1. A handful of DR-DQ haplotypes were handled as single units for association and clustering because linkage in the cohort was strong. Across around 400 genotyped donors of the cohort, an average of about 240,000 unique TCR beta nucleotide sequences per donor were sequenced, and 15% to 20% of those sequences were non-productive.

Receptor amplification or capture employed the immunoSEQ multiplex PCR assay. The multiplex PCR relied on a mix of 60 forward primers for TCR Vbeta segments and 13 reverse primers for TCR Jbeta segments. Amplification of the CDR3 region of rearranged TCR beta genes was performed with a multiplex PCR assay on genomic DNA. The amplified TCR beta libraries were sequenced on the Illumina HiSeq System as 87-base-pair reads. Per the authors' processing: Across the 500 to 750 repertoires, a later analysis counted tens of millions of unique TCR beta chains, around 10 million of which were shared by at least two donors. To remove PCR and sequencing errors, raw reads were error-corrected and collapsed into unique sequences using a nearest-neighbor algorithm that merged closely related sequences. To assign V, D and J gene segments, CDR3 sequences were aligned to IMGT reference sequences. For a sequence to be retained, at least a six-nucleotide match to both a V gene segment and a J gene segment was required. Rearrangements were called productive when the CDR3 lacked stop codons and stayed in frame with V and J; all others were non-productive. CDR3 was defined by IMGT convention, running from the second conserved V-encoded cysteine to the conserved J-encoded phenylalanine. Sequences without an unambiguous match to a single V gene segment were excluded from the earlier analysis of a few hundred of the donors. In an earlier analysis of some 590 of the donors, a V segment was called functional when productive rearrangements were above 56.7%, and segregating when the standard deviation between donors exceeded 5%. A statistical classification framework was developed to diagnose cytomegalovirus status using the catalog of TCR beta chain sequences. In a later analysis, V and J genes were assigned by comparing TCR nucleotide sequences against IMGT/GENE-DB human TR gene sequences. In a later analysis, CDR3 sequences and most-parsimonious VDJ recombination scenarios were assigned using the TCRdist pipeline. In a later analysis, each TCR beta chain was defined by its CDR3 amino acid sequence together with its V-gene family, and reads lacking a unique V-gene family were excluded. A later analysis removed several hundred highly shared, low-generation-probability nucleotide sequences to deal with suspected cross-contamination and a sequencing artifact. A later analysis calculated a clonal expansion index for each public chain from normalized within-repertoire ranks of inferred template counts. In a later analysis, generation probabilities were computed with a VDJ recombination model fitted to out-of-frame rearrangements, and the resulting probabilities were checked against IGoR. In a later analysis, TCR-TCR, TCR-HLA and TCR-CMV co-occurrence was scored with hypergeometric tests, and a repertoire-size bias correction was applied to TCR pairs. A later analysis estimated false discovery rates by permuting HLA or CMV assignments 20 times. In a later analysis, co-occurring TCRs were grouped using DBSCAN, with TCRdist sequence similarity added in when clustering inside HLA-allele-positive subsets. Repertoires with fewer than 30,000 or more than 120,000 public chains, plus five repertoires with anomalous nucleotide sharing, were excluded from co-occurrence clustering. Sourced from immuneACCESS, this table was stored by TCRdb with only in-frame sequences that have V and J called. A share of the clones is absent; for the studies checked, an unresolved V gene accounts for under half, and the remainder has no known explanation. V and J calls and clone size come straight from that table; D and trimming were deduced from the DNA. The sample table shows 130,000 to 150,000 clones, and roughly 80% are seen once. The top ten clones comprise about 6.7% of the sample.

The cohort comprised approximately 700 healthy bone marrow donors. At the time of sampling, every cohort member was nominally healthy, though immune exposures that went unrecorded were likely present. The donor was CMV seropositive and was included in the group of 289 seropositive cohort members. Every donor gave a peripheral blood sample, and the peripheral blood mononuclear cells from that sample were used for TCR beta sequencing. Genomic DNA was extracted from the blood cell samples with the Qiagen DNeasy Blood Extraction Kit. Paper-wide results and their limitations: A total of about 150 TCR beta chains were listed by the study as associated with cytomegalovirus. In a later analysis, most CMV-associated TCR beta chains were found to appear HLA-restricted, with HLA associations seemingly driven largely by CMV exposure. A further reported finding was that TCR beta sequences accurately predicted the HLA-A and HLA-B alleles for most subjects in the first cohort. Strong co-occurrence of HLA alleles, especially DR and DQ, made assigning TCR associations to individual alleles difficult. Compared with equally common non-associated chains, HLA-associated TCR beta chains in a later analysis were more clonally expanded and had lower generation probabilities. A later genetic analysis reported fewer N-insertions in productive TCRs among donors in an Asian-associated ancestry cluster than the approximately 670-donor mean. Roughly uniform sequencing depth across donors was assumed in presence/absence analyses, although this assumption may not hold. A later analysis found that TCR association rates varied across HLA loci, with DRB1 alleles showing the most associated TCRs and HLA-C alleles the fewest. It was suggested by the authors that the approach could potentially be generalized to other disease states and immunological phenotypes. CMV serostatus was the only immune exposure information available for the cohort. A cluster of highly shared sequence variants was judged likely to represent a technical artifact of the sequencing pipeline. Most TCR sequences were observed very rarely across donors, whereas some public TCRs were present in many individuals. The classifier was reported to diagnose cytomegalovirus status with high specificity and sensitivity in both the original cohort and the validation cohort. Because the 87-base-pair reads could not distinguish some IMGT-functional V segments, including TRBV6-2 and TRBV6-3, those segments were excluded. At a false discovery rate of 0.05, a later analysis linked 16,951 TCR beta sequences to specific HLA alleles. In vitro tests confirmed that a few of the cytomegalovirus-associated TCR beta chains recognize cytomegalovirus antigens. Roughly 15 rarely observed V segments, including chromosome 9 orphons, were excluded from the earlier analysis of several hundred of the donors because counts were too low. Linkage disequilibrium might explain the correlated functional status among segregating V segments, but an unknown experimental factor could not be excluded. In an earlier analysis of approximately 590 of the donors, most TCR beta V segments appeared in productive rearrangements about 87% or about 30% of the time, broadly matching IMGT annotations. HLA typing was unavailable for some donors at each locus, so association tests used only the typed subset. A later genetic analysis associated a missense DCLRE1C variant with V-gene and J-gene trimming of TCR beta chains, and an independent cohort replicated the association. According to a later analysis, parvovirus B19, influenza, CMV and Epstein-Barr virus appeared linked to several top co-occurrence clusters. This cohort had only TCR beta chains sequenced, and the lack of alpha or paired-chain data limited which features could be detected.

The cysteine opens and the phenylalanine closes a CDR3 of 19 amino acids. The only DNA kept is the CDR3, 57 bases in frame from the first base. Trimming removed 5 bases from V and 2 bases from J, leaving 27 bases between the germline ends. CDR1 and CDR2, per the germline V gene, are MGHRA and YSYEKL. The origin of this receptor is a woman aged 40 to 50 in good health and CMV-seropositive. The sequenced sample consisted of PBMCs. In this chain, TRBV4-1 is recombined with TRBJ1-1; the D segment cannot be called with confidence. The encoded CDR3 is CASSYIDIGLPDSNTEAFF. The nucleotide sequence reads TGCGCCAGCAGCTACATAGACATTGGCCTTCCGGACTCCAACACTGAAGCTTTCTTT.